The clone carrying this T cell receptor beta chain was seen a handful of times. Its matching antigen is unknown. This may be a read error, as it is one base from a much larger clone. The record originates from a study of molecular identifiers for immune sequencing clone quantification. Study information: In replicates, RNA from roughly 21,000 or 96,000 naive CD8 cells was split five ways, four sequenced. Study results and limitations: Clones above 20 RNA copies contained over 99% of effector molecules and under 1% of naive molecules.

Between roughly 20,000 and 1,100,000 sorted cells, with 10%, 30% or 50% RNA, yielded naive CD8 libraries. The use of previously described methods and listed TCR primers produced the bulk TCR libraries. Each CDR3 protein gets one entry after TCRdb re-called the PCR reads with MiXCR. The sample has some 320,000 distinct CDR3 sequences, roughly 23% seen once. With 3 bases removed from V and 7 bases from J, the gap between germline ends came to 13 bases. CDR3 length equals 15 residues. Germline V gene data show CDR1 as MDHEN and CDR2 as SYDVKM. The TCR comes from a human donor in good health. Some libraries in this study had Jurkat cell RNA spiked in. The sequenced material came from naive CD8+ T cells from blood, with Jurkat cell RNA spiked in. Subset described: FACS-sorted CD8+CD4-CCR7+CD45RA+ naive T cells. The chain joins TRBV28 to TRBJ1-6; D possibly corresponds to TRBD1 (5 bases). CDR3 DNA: TGTGCCAGCAGTTTCGTCAGGGTGCGGAATTCACCCCTCCACTTT. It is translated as CASSFVRVRNSPLHF.